This section outlines one T cell receptor beta chain sequence together with its context. What it binds is unknown. Sequencing of TCR beta covered CD8+ and CD4+ T cells obtained from blood. Recently defined diagnostic criteria for definite or probable disease were fulfilled by Susac syndrome patients. These data are taken from a study of CD8 T cells in Susac syndrome. The overall study: When blood was drawn, the patients with Susac syndrome were therapy-naive, on corticosteroids, or on intravenous immunoglobulin alone. Study findings and constraints: The authors acknowledged that the study's TCR sequencing and HLA analysis involved relatively few individuals.

The CDR3 has 15 amino acids. In germline, CDR1 is MNHEY, CDR2 SMNVEV (reference sequence). Deletions cut 0 bases from V and 4 bases from J, with 12 bases between. The RNA, roughly 0.5 to 1 ug, was put through reverse transcription using random hexamers. TCRdb itself ran the immunoSEQ multiplex PCR reads through MiXCR, one entry per CDR3 protein. The sample holds around 95,000 distinct CDR3 sequences, 95% seen once. Sequencing used CD8+ T cells from PBMCs. V usage is TRBV27 and J usage is TRBJ1-2; D not certain. The TCR originated in a human donor with Susac syndrome. In DNA form, the CDR3 reads TGTGCCAGCAGTTTATCCACTTCCGGCCTCTATGGCTACACCTTC. Amino acids: CASSLSTSGLYGYTF.